These T cell receptor beta chains were read from a single sample in a study of cytomegalovirus exposure and HLA in healthy donors. This table comes from immunoSEQ multiplex PCR, and its TCRdb copy is limited to in-frame clones, with some not included. The repertoire holds about 180,000 clones, with about 80% as singletons. Sequenced: PBMCs. Receptors were obtained from a young man in good health and CMV-seronegative. CDR3s include the opening cysteine and the closing phenylalanine or tryptophan.

TRBJ2-3	TRBV5-4	CASTRASGESQYF
TRBJ2-3	TRBV4-1	CASSQVLGATGDTQYF
TRBJ1-1	TRBV2	CASSEGLSPEAFF
TRBJ2-1	TRBV4-3	CASSDTYNEQFF
TRBJ1-2	TRBV19	CASSMAGRGIGYTF
TRBJ2-5	TRBV6-5	CASSYSRETQYF
TRBJ1-5	TRBV30	CAWSVRYQGGYRNQPQHF
TRBJ2-2	TRBV7-3	CASSLTALSRELFF
TRBJ2-3	TRBV30	CAWSVRGWTDTQYF
TRBJ1-6	TRBV4-3	CASSQAQLNSPLHF
TRBJ2-7	TRBV4-1	CASSPTSGRAHEQYF
TRBJ2-2	TRBV28	CASSLGQGGSGELFF
TRBJ2-5	TRBV7-6	CASSLVSETQYF
TRBJ1-2	TRBV30	CAWSDPENGYGYTF
TRBJ2-1	TRBV27	CASRLAGVGEQFF
TRBJ2-7	TRBV4-1	CASSQAGGLTYEQYF
TRBJ1-2	TRBV28	CASSFPANYGYTF
TRBJ2-3	TRBV13	CASSYHLGEWTDTQYF
TRBJ1-3	TRBV7-2	CASRGAGINSGNTIYF
TRBJ1-1	TRBV29-1	CSVENTGQMNTEAFF
TRBJ1-5	TRBV5-6	CASSKTANQPQHF
TRBJ2-7	TRBV6-1	CASSTGQVTYEQYF
TRBJ2-1	TRBV4-3	CASSQDANYNEQFF
TRBJ1-1	TRBV5-6	CASSFQVNTEAFF
TRBJ1-1	TRBV19	CASSISGAGLDTEAFF
TRBJ2-1	TRBV30	CAWSVWPGGRNEQFF
TRBJ1-1	TRBV5-1	CASSLSVNTEAFF
TRBJ1-6	TRBV7-9	CSSSLGDTSPLHF
TRBJ2-5	TRBV6-1	CASSERGGTANQETQYF